This T cell receptor (beta chain) appears in the sequencing data of a study of blood T cells in healthy people across ages. Using a J-beta primer mix together with a sample-barcoded 5' primer, a second PCR was run for roughly 6 to 11 cycles. Every molecule of cDNA carried a tag from a template-switch adaptor with 12 random nucleotides. TCRdb re-analysed the 5' RACE reads in MiXCR, keeping a single row per CDR3 protein. The repertoire holds 700,000 or so distinct CDR3 sequences, with about a fifth as singletons. The donors, aged about 6 to 95, were healthy Caucasians from Russia. General observations from the study: It was found that TCR beta diversity correlated strongly with the percentage of naive T cells.

V was trimmed by 3 bases and J by 5 bases, leaving 9 bases between them. The CDR3 is made up of 12 amino acids. Per germline, CDR1 SGHRS and CDR2 YFSETQ. This clonotype was recorded many times. Its target is not known. The chain is built from TRBV5-1 and TRBJ2-7; D is possibly TRBD1 (5 bases). The sequenced material came from blood. The sequence was collected from a man aged 65 to 85 in good health. CDR3 DNA sequence: TGCGCCAGCAGCTGGCAGGGTGACGAGCAGTACTTC. The encoded protein is CASSWQGDEQYF.